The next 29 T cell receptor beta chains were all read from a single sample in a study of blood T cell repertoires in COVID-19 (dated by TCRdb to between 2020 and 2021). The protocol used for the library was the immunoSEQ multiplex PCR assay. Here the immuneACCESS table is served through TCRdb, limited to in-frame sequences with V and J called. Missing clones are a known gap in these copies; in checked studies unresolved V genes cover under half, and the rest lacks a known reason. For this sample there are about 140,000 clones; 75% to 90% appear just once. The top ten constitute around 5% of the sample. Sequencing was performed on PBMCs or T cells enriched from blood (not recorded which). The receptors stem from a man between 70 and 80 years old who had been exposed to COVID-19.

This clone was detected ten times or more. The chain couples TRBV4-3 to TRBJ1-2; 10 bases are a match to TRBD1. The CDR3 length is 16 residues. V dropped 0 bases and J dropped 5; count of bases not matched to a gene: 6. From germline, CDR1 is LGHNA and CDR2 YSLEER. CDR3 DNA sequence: TGCGCCAGCAGCCAAGATGGGGGACAGGGGAAGTATGGCTACACCTTC. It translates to CASSQDGGQGKYGYTF.

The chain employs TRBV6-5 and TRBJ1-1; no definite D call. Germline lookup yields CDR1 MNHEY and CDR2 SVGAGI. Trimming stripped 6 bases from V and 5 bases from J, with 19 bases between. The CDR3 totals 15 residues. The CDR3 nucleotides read TGTGCCAGCAGCCCACGAAGCGGGATAGCTACTGAAGCTTTCTTT. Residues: CASSPRSGIATEAFF.

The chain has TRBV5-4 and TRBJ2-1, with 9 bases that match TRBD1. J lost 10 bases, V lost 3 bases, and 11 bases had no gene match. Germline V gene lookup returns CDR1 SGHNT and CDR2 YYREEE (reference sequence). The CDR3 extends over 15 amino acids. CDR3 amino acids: CASSSGTGTLGEQFF. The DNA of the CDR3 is TGTGCCAGCAGCTCCGGGACAGGGACGTTGGGGGAGCAGTTCTTC. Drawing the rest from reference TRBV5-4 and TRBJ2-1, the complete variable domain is ETGVTQSPTHLIKTRGQQVTLRCSSQSGHNTVSWYQQALGQGPQFIFQYYREEENGRGNFPPRFSGLQFPNYSSELNVNALELDDSALYLCASSSGTGTLGEQFFGPGTRLTVL.

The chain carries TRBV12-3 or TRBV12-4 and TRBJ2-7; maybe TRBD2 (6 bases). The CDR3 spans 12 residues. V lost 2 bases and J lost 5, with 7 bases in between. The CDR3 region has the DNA TGTGCCAGCAGTTTATGGACTAACGAGCAGTACTTC. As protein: CASSLWTNEQYF.

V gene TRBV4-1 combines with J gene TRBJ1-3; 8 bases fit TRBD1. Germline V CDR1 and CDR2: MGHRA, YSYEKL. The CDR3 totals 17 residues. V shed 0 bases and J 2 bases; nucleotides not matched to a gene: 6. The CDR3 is CASSQEVPDRAGNTIYF. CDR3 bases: TGCGCCAGCAGCCAAGAGGTCCCGGACAGGGCTGGAAACACCATATATTTT.

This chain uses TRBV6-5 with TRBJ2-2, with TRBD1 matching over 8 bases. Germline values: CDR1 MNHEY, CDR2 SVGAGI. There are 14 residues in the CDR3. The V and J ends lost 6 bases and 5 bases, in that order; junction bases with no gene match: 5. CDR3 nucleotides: TGTGCCAGCAGCCAGGGGGCCCCTACCGGGGAGCTGTTTTTT. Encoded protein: CASSQGAPTGELFF.

The CDR3 DNA reads TGTGCCAGCAGCGCAGGGGACAGTTATTCACCCCTCCACTTT. Translated, it gives CASSAGDSYSPLHF. The J gene is TRBJ1-6, the V gene TRBV7-2; 7 nucleotides line up with TRBD1. Germline CDR1 SGHTA, CDR2 FQGNSA. V was pared by 5 bases and J by 8 bases, with 6 bases of the junction left unmatched. The CDR3 covers 14 residues.

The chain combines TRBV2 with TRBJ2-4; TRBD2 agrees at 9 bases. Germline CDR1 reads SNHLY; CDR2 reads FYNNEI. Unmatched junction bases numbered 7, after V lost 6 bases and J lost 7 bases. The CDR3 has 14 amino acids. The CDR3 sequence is CASRGAGGENIQYF. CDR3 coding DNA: TGTGCCAGCAGGGGGGCGGGAGGGGAGAACATTCAGTACTTC.

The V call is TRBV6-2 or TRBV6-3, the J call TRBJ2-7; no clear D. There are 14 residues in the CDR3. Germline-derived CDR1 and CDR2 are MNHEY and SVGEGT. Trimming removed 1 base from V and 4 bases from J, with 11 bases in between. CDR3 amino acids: CASSYFERTYEQYF. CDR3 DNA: TGTGCCAGCAGTTACTTCGAGAGAACTTACGAGCAGTACTTC.

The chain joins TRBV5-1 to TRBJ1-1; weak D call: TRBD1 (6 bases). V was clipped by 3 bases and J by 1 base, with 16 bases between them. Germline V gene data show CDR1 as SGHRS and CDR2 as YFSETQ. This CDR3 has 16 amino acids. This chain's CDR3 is CASSSTLGQRNTEAFF. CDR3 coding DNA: TGCGCCAGCAGCTCGACCCTCGGACAGCGGAACACTGAAGCTTTCTTT.

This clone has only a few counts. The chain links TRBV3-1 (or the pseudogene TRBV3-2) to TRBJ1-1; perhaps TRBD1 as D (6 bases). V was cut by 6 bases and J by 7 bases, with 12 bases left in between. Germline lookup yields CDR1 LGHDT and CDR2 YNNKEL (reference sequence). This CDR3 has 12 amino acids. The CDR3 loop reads CASSRTVNEAFF. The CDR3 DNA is TGTGCCAGCAGTCGGACAGTGAATGAAGCTTTCTTT.

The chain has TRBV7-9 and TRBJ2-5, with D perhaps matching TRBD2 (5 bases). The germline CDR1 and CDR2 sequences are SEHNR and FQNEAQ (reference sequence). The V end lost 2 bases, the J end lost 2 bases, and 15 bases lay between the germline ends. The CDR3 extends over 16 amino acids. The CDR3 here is CASSLPTRGPQETQYF. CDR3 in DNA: TGTGCCAGCAGCTTACCCACTCGAGGGCCACAAGAGACCCAGTACTTC.

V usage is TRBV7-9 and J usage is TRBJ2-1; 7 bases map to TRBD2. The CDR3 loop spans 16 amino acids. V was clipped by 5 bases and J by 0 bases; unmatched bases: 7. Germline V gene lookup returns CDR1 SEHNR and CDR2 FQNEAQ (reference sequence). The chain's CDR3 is CASSLVSGVSYNEQFF. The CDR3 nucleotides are TGTGCCAGCAGCCTAGTAAGCGGGGTCTCCTACAATGAGCAGTTCTTC. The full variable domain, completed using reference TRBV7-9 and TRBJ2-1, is DTGVSQNPRHKITKRGQNVTFRCDPISEHNRLYWYRQTLGQGPEFLTYFQNEAQLEKSRLLSDRFSAERPKGSFSTLEIQRTEQGDSAMYLCASSLVSGVSYNEQFFGPGTRLTVL.

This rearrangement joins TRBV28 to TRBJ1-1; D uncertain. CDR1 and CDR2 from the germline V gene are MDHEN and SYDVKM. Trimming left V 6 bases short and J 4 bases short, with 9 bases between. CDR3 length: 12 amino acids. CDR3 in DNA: TGTGCCAGCAGGGTGACTGCCACTGAAGCTTTCTTT. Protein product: CASRVTATEAFF.

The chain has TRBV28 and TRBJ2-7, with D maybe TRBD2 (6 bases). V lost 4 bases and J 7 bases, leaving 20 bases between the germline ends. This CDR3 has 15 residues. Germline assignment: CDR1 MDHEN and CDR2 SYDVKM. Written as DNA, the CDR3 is TGTGCCAGCAGTTATACCGGGACTGGCCGCCGAGAGCAGTACTTC. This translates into CASSYTGTGRREQYF.

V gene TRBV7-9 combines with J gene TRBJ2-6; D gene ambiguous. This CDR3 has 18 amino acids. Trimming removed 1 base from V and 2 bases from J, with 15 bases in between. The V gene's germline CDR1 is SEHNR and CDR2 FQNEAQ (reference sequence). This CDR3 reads CASSLGRASSTGANVLTF. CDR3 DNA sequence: TGTGCCAGCAGCTTAGGTAGAGCCTCAAGTACTGGGGCCAACGTCCTGACTTTC.

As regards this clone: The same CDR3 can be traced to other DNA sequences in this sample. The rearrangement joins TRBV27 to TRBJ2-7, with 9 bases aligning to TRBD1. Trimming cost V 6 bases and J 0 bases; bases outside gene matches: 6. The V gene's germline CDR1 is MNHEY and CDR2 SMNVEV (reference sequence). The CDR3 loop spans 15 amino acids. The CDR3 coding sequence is TGTGCCAGCAGCCCAGGGACAGGGAGCTCCTACGAGCAGTACTTC. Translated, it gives CASSPGTGSSYEQYF.

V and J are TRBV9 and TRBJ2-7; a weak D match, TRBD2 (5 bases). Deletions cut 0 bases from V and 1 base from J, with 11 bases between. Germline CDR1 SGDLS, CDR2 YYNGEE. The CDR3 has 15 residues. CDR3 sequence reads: CASSVGSEVSYEQYF. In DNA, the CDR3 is TGTGCCAGCAGCGTAGGCTCGGAGGTGTCCTACGAGCAGTACTTC.

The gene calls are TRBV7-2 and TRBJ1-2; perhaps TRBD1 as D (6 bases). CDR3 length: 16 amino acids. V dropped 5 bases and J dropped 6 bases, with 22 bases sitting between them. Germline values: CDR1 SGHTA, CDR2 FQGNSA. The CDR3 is CASSGNMWSGVDGYTF. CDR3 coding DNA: TGTGCCAGCAGCGGAAATATGTGGTCAGGGGTCGATGGCTACACCTTC.

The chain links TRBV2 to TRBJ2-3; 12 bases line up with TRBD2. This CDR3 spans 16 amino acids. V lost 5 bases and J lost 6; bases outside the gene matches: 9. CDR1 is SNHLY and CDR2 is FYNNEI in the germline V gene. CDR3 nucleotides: TGTGCCAGCAGTCCAACGACTAGCGGGGGAGGGGATACGCAGTATTTT. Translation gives CASSPTTSGGGDTQYF.

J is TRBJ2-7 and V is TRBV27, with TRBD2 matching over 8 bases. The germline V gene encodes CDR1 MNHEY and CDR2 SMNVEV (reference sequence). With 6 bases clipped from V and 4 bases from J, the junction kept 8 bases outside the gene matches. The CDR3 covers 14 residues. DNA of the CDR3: TGTGCCAGCAGCATAGCGGGATCAATTTACGAGCAGTACTTC. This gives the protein CASSIAGSIYEQYF.

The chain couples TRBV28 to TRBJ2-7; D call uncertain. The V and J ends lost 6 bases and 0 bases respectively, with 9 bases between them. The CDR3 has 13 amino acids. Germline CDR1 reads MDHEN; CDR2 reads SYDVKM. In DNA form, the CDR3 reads TGTGCCAGCAGCCTCCCGAGCTCCTACGAGCAGTACTTC. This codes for CASSLPSSYEQYF.

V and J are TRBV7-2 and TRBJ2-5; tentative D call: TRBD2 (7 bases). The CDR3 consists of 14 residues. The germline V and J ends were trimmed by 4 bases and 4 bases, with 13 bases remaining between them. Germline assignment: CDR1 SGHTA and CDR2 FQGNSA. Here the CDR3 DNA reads TGTGCCAGCAGCTCATTAGGGGGGGGAGAGACCCAGTACTTC. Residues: CASSSLGGGETQYF.

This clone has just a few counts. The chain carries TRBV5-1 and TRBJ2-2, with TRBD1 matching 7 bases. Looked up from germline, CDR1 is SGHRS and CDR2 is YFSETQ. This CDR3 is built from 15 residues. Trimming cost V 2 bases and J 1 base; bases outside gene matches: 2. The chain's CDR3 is CASSFWTGNTGELFF. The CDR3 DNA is TGCGCCAGCAGCTTTTGGACAGGGAACACCGGGGAGCTGTTTTTT. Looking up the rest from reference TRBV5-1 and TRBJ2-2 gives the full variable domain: KAGVTQTPRYLIKTRGQQVTLSCSPISGHRSVSWYQQTPGQGLQFLFEYFSETQRNKGNFPGRFSGRQFSNSRSEMNVSTLELGDSALYLCASSFWTGNTGELFFGEGSRLTVL.

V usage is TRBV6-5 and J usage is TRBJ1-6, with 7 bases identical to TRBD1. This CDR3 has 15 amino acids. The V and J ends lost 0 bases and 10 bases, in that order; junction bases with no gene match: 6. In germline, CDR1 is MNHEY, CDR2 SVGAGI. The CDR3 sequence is CASSYSRQGWSPLHF. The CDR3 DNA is TGTGCCAGCAGTTACTCGAGACAGGGCTGGTCACCCCTCCACTTT.

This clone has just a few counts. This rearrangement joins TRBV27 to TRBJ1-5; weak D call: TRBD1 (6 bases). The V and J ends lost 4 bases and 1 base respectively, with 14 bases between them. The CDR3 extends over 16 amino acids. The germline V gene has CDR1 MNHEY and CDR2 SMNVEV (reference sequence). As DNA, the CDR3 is TGTGCCAGCAGTTCCCTGACAGGATCAAGCAATCAGCCCCAGCATTTT. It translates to CASSSLTGSSNQPQHF.

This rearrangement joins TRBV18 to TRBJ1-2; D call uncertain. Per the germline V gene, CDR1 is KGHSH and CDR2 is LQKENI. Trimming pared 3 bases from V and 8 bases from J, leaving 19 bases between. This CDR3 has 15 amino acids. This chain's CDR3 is CASSPSEGALWGYTF. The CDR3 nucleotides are TGTGCCAGCTCACCTAGTGAGGGCGCCCTATGGGGCTACACCTTC.

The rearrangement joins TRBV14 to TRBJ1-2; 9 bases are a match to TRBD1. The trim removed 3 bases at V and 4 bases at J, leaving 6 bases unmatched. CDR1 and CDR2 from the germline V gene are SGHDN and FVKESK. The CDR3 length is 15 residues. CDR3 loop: CASSHTGGRGYGYTF. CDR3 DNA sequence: TGTGCCAGCAGCCACACAGGGGGCCGTGGCTATGGCTACACCTTC.

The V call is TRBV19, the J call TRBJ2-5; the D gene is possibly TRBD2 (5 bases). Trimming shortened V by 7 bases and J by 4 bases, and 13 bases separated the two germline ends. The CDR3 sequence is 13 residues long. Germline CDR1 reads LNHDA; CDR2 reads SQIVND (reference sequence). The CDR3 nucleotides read TGTGCCAGTAAGCGGAGCGCCCCAGAGACCCAGTACTTC. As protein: CASKRSAPETQYF.